The TCR beta chain under discussion was sequenced for a study of neoadjuvant nivolumab and ipilimumab in lung cancer. General study results and limits: TCR receptors were sequenced in few samples. TCR richness and clonality were higher in tumors than adjacent uninvolved lung. Only two of four nivolumab-treated tumors gained richness and clonality by surgery.

A remark on this clone: Its antigen is currently unknown.

Libraries were prepared by immunoSEQ multiplex PCR; TCRdb keeps only in-frame clonotypes and omits some of them. The data hold more than 25,000 clones, with about 81% observed a single time. The receptor's source is an adult with non-small cell lung cancer. The material sequenced was tumor tissue, taken after neoadjuvant nivolumab, alone or with ipilimumab, at or shortly before surgery.

CDR3 coding DNA: TGTGCCAGCAGTTGGGCAGGGACTAGCAGCTACGAGCAGTACTTC. The encoded protein is CASSWAGTSSYEQYF. The V call is TRBV27, the J call TRBJ2-7; 9 bases are a match to TRBD2. Germline values: CDR1 MNHEY, CDR2 SMNVEV (reference sequence). The CDR3 is made up of 15 amino acids. V was clipped by 4 bases and J by 3 bases; unmatched bases: 7.